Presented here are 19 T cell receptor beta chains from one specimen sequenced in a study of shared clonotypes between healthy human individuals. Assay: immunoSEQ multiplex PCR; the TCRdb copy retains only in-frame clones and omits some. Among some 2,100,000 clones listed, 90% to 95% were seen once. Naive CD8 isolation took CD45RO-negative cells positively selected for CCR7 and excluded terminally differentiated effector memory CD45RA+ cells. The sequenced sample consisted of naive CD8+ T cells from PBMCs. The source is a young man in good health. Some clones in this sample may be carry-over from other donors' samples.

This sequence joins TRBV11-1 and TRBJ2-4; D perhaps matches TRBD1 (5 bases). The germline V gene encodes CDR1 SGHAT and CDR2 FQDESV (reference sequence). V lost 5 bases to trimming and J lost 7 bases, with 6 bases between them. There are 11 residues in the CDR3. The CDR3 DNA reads TGTGCCAGCAGCCCAGGGAACATTCAGTACTTC. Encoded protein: CASSPGNIQYF.

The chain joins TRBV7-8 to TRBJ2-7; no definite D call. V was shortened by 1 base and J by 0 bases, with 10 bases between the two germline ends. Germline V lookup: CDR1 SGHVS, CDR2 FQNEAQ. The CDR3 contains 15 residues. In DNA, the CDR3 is TGTGCCAGCAGCTTAGATCTGGGAACCTCCTACGAGCAGTACTTC. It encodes CASSLDLGTSYEQYF.

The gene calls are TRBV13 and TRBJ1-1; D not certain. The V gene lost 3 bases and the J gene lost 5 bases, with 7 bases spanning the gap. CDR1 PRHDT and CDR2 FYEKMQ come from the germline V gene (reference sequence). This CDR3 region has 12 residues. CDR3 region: CASSFPGTEAFF. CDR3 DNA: TGTGCCAGCAGCTTCCCGGGGACTGAAGCTTTCTTT.

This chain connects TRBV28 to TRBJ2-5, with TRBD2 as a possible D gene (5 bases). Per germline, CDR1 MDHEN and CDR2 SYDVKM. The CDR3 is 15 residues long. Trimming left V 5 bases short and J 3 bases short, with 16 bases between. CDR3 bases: TGTGCCAGCAGTAGCAATCTTAGGACTGAAGAGACCCAGTACTTC. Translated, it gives CASSSNLRTEETQYF.

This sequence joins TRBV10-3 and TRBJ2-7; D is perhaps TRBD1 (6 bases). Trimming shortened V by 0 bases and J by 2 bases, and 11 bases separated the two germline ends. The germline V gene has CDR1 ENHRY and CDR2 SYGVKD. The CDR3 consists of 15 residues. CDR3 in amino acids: CAISESRGTTYEQYF. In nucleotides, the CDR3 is TGTGCCATCAGTGAGTCTAGGGGGACAACCTACGAGCAGTACTTC.

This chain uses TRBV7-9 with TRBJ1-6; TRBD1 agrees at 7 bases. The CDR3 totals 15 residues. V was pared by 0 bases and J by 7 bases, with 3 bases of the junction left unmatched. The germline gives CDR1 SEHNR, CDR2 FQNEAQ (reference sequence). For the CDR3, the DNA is TGTGCCAGCAGCTTAGCAGGGGGCCAAAATTCACCCCTCCACTTT. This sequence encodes CASSLAGGQNSPLHF.

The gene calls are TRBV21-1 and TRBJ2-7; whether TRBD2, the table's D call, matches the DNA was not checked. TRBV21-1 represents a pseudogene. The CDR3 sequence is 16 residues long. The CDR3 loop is CASSKEDILATNEQYF. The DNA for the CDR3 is TGTGCCAGCAGCAAAGAGGACATACTAGCCACGAACGAGCAGTACTTC.

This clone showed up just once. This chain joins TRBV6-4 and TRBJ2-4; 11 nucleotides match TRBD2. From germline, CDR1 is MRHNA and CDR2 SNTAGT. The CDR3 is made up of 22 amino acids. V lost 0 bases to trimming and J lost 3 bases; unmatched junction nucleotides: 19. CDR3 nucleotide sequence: TGTGCCAGCAGTGACTCCCGCACCGGGACTAGCGGTCCACCTTTGGGCAAAAACATTCAGTACTTC. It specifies CASSDSRTGTSGPPLGKNIQYF.

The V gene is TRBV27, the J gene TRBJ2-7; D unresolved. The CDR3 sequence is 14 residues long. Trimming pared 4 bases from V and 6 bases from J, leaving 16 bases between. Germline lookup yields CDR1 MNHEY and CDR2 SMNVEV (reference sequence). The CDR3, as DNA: TGTGCCAGCAGTTCCGCCCCCCCCAAGGGCGAGCAGTACTTC. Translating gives CASSSAPPKGEQYF.

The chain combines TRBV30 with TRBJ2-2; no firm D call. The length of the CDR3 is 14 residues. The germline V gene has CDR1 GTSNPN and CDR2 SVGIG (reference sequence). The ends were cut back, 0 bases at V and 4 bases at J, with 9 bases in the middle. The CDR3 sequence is CAWSVLRTTGELFF. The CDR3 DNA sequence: TGTGCCTGGAGTGTATTGCGGACCACCGGGGAGCTGTTTTTT.

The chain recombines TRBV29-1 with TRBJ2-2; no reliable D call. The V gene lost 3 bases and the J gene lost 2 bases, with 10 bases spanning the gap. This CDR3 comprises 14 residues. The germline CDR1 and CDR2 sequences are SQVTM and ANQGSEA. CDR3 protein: CSVDRDPNTGELFF. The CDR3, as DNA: TGCAGCGTTGATAGGGATCCAAACACCGGGGAGCTGTTTTTT.

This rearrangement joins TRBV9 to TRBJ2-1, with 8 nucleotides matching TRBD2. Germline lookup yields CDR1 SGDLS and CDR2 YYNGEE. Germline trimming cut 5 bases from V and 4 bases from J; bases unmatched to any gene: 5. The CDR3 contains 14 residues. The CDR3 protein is CASSKERGYNEQFF. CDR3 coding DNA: TGTGCCAGCAGTAAGGAGCGGGGGTACAATGAGCAGTTCTTC.

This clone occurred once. The CDR3 DNA sequence: TGTGCCAGCAGCCCCCCCCGGGGGGCTCCAACCCCGAACACTGAAGCTTTCTTT. It codes for CASSPPRGAPTPNTEAFF. V gene TRBV7-9 combines with J gene TRBJ1-1, with a weak D call TRBD1 (6 bases). CDR1 SEHNR and CDR2 FQNEAQ come from the germline V gene (reference sequence). This CDR3 has 18 residues. V shed 5 bases and J shed 1 base, with 23 bases lying between them.

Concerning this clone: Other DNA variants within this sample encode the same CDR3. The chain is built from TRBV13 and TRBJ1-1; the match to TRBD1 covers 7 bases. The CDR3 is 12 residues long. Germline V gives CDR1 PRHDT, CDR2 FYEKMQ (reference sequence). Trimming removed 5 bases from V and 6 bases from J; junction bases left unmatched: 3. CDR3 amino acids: CASSPGGPEAFF. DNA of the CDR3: TGTGCCAGCAGCCCAGGGGGGCCTGAAGCTTTCTTT. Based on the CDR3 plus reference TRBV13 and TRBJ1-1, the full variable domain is AAGVIQSPRHLIKEKRETATLKCYPIPRHDTVYWYQQGPGQDPQFLISFYEKMQSDKGSIPDRFSAQQFSDYHSELNMSSLELGDSALYFCASSPGGPEAFFGQGTRLTVV.

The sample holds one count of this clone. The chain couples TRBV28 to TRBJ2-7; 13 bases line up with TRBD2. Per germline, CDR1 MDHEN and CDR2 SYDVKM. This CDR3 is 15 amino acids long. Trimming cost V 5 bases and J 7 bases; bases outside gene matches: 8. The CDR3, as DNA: TGTGCCAGCAGTCCCGGACTAGCGGGAGCTAATGAGCAGTACTTC. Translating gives CASSPGLAGANEQYF.

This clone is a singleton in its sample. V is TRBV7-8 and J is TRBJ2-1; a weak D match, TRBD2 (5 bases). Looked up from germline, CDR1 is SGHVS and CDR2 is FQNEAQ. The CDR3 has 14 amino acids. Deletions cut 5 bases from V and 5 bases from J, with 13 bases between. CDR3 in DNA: TGTGCCAGCAGCACTTCGGGGTTTGACAATGAGCAGTTCTTC. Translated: CASSTSGFDNEQFF.

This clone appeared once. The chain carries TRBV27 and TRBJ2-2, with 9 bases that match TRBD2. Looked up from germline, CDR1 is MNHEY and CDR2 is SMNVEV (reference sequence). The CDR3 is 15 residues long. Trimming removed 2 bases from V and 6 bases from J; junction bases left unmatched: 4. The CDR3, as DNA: TGTGCCAGCAGTTTACTAGCGGGATGGTCCGGGGAGCTGTTTTTT. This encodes CASSLLAGWSGELFF.

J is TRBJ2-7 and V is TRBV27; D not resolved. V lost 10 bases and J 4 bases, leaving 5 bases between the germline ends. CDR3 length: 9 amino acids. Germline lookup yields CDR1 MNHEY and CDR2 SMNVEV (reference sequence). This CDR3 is CATPYEQYF. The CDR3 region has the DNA TGTGCCACCCCATACGAGCAGTACTTC.

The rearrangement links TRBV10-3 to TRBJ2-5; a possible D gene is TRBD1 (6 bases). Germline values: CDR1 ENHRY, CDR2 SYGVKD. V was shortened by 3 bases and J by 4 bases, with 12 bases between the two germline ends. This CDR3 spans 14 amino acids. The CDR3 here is CAISDRGSGETQYF. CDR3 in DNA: TGTGCCATCAGTGACAGGGGAAGTGGAGAGACCCAGTACTTC.